The subject of this entry is one T cell receptor (beta chain). The source of the sample is a study of shared clonotypes between healthy human individuals. Sequenced by immunoSEQ multiplex PCR; TCRdb stores in-frame clones only, minus some. The sample records hundreds of thousands of clones, around 95% being singletons. Terminally differentiated effector memory CD45RA+ cells were excluded from the naive CD8 cells, which were CD45RO-negative and positively selected for CCR7. None of the donors, who were healthy HIV-negative adults, had recently had acute infections or vaccinations. The germline V gene encodes CDR1 SQVTM and CDR2 ANQGSEA. The V and J ends lost 7 bases and 7 bases respectively, with 11 bases between them. The CDR3 is 11 residues long.

This sequence originates from a woman aged 30 to 39 in good health. V usage is TRBV29-1 and J usage is TRBJ2-1, with D unclear. Source material: naive CD8+ T cells sorted from blood. Written as DNA, the CDR3 is TGCAGCGAGAGACGGAGAAATGAGCAGTTCTTC. Protein sequence: CSERRRNEQFF.